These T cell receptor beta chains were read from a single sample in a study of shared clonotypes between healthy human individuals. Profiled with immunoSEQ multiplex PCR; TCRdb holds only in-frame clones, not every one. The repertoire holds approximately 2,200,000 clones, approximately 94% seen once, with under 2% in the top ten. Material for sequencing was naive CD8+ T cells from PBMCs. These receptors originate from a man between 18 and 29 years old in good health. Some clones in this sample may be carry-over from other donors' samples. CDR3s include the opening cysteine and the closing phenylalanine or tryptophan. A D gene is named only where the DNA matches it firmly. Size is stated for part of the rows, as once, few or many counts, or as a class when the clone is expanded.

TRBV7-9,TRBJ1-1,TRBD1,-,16,CASSLGRGLLNTEAFF,TGTGCCAGCAGCTTAGGTAGGGGGCTGCTGAACACTGAAGCTTTCTTT
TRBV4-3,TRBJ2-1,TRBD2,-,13,CASRLAGSNEQFF,TGCGCCAGCAGACTAGCGGGGTCCAATGAGCAGTTCTTC
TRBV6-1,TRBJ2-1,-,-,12,CASSGVGNEQFF,TGTGCCAGTTCGGGAGTTGGGAATGAGCAGTTCTTC
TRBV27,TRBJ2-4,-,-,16,CASSPYRDYEGNIQYF,TGTGCCAGCAGTCCGTATAGAGACTACGAGGGGAACATTCAGTACTTC
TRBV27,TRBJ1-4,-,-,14,CASSLKATNEKLFF,TGTGCCAGCAGTTTGAAGGCAACTAATGAAAAACTGTTTTTT
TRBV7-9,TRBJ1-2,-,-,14,CASSLDRDYYGYTF,TGTGCCAGCAGCTTAGACAGGGATTACTATGGCTACACCTTC
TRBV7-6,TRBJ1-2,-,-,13,CASSPQSHYGYTF,TGTGCCAGCAGCCCTCAGTCTCATTATGGCTACACCTTC
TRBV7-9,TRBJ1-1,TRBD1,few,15,CASSTRQGWNTEAFF,TGTGCCAGCAGCACCCGACAGGGCTGGAACACTGAAGCTTTCTTT
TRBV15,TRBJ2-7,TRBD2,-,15,CATSRSSGPSYEQYF,TGTGCCACCAGCAGATCTAGCGGTCCCTCCTACGAGCAGTACTTC
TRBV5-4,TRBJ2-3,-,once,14,CASSQERGTDTQYF,TGTGCCAGCAGCCAGGAGCGGGGCACAGATACGCAGTATTTT
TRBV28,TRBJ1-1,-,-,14,CASTDLGRDTEAFF,TGTGCCAGCACCGACCTGGGGCGTGACACTGAAGCTTTCTTT
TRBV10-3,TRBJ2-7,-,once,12,CAISGEAYEQYF,TGTGCCATCAGTGGTGAAGCTTACGAGCAGTACTTC
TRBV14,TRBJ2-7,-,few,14,CASSQTGRGYEQYF,TGTGCCAGCAGCCAAACAGGGAGAGGCTACGAGCAGTACTTC
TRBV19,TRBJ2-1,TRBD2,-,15,CASSINSGVNNEQFF,TGTGCCAGTAGTATAAATAGCGGGGTAAACAATGAGCAGTTCTTC
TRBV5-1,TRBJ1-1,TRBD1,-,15,CASGPGTGAWTEAFF,TGCGCCAGCGGCCCCGGGACAGGGGCCTGGACTGAAGCTTTCTTT
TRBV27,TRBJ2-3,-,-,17,CASSSLLGGGSTDTQYF,TGTGCCAGCAGCTCCCTCCTGGGAGGGGGAAGCACAGATACGCAGTATTTT
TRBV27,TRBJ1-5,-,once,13,CASSITGNQPQHF,TGTGCCAGCAGTATAACAGGCAATCAGCCCCAGCATTTT
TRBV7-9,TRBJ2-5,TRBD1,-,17,CASSTRVGGTGTETQYF,TGTGCCAGCAGCACCCGGGTTGGTGGGACAGGGACAGAGACCCAGTACTTC
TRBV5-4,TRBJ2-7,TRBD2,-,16,CASSLKRERGFYEQYF,TGTGCCAGCAGCTTGAAGCGGGAGAGAGGTTTCTACGAGCAGTACTTC
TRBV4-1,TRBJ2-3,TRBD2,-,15,CASRPVAGGTDTQYF,TGCGCCAGCAGACCAGTAGCGGGGGGCACAGATACGCAGTATTTT
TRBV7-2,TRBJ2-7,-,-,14,CASSLRRDVYEQYF,TGTGCCAGCAGCTTACGCAGGGACGTCTACGAGCAGTACTTC
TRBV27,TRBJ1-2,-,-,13,CASSLGRFGGYTF,TGTGCCAGCAGTTTAGGGCGGTTTGGTGGCTACACCTTC
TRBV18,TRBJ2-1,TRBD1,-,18,CASSPLARDRGPYNEQFF,TGTGCCAGCTCACCACTGGCCCGGGACAGGGGACCCTACAATGAGCAGTTCTTC
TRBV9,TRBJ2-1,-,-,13,CASNRGGYNEQFF,TGTGCCAGCAACAGAGGGGGGTACAATGAGCAGTTCTTC
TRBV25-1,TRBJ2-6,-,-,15,CASSEVKSGANVLTF,TGTGCCAGCAGTGAAGTGAAGTCTGGGGCCAACGTCCTGACTTTC
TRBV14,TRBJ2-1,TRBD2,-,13,CASSQVMREGQFF,TGTGCCAGCAGCCAAGTAATGCGGGAGGGGCAGTTCTTC
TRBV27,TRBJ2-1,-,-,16,CASSLSRGEAYNEQFF,TGTGCCAGCAGTTTATCGAGGGGGGAAGCCTACAATGAGCAGTTCTTC
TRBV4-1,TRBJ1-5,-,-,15,CASSLTTTTNQPQHF,TGCGCCAGCAGCCTAACGACAACTACCAATCAGCCCCAGCATTTT
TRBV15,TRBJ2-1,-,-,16,CATSRVPRSSYNEQFF,TGTGCCACCAGCAGAGTGCCCCGGAGCTCCTACAATGAGCAGTTCTTC
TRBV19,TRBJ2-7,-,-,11,CASRAGYEQYF,TGTGCCAGTAGGGCAGGGTACGAGCAGTACTTC
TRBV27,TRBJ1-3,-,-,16,CASSPRTGARGNTIYF,TGTGCCAGCAGTCCTAGAACCGGGGCCCGTGGAAACACCATATATTTT
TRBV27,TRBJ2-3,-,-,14,CASSALLHTDTQYF,TGTGCCAGCAGTGCCCTACTGCACACAGATACGCAGTATTTT
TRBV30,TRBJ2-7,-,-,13,CAWRQTYDYEQYF,TGTGCCTGGAGACAGACTTACGACTACGAGCAGTACTTC
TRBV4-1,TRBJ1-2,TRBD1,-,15,CASSQDKGTGYGYTF,TGCGCCAGCAGCCAAGATAAAGGGACAGGGTATGGCTACACCTTC
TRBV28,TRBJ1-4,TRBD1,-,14,CASATGTGTEKLFF,TGTGCCAGCGCGACCGGGACAGGGACTGAAAAACTGTTTTTT
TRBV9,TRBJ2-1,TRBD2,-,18,CASSARLAGQPKGNEQFF,TGTGCCAGCAGCGCACGACTAGCGGGCCAACCCAAGGGCAATGAGCAGTTCTTC
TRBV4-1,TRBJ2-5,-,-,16,CASSQEEGEVGETQYF,TGCGCCAGCAGCCAAGAGGAGGGAGAGGTGGGAGAGACCCAGTACTTC
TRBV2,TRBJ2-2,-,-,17,CASSEARGQGPTGELFF,TGTGCCAGCAGTGAAGCGCGGGGGCAAGGTCCCACCGGGGAGCTGTTTTTT
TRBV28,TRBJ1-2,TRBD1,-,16,CASSPARDRGTHGYTF,TGTGCCAGCAGCCCCGCTCGGGACAGGGGGACCCATGGCTACACCTTC
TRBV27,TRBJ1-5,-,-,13,CASSFMGNQPQHF,TGTGCCAGCAGTTTTATGGGAAATCAGCCCCAGCATTTT
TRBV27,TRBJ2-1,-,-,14,CASSLGRVYNEQFF,TGTGCCAGCAGTTTAGGTCGGGTATACAATGAGCAGTTCTTC